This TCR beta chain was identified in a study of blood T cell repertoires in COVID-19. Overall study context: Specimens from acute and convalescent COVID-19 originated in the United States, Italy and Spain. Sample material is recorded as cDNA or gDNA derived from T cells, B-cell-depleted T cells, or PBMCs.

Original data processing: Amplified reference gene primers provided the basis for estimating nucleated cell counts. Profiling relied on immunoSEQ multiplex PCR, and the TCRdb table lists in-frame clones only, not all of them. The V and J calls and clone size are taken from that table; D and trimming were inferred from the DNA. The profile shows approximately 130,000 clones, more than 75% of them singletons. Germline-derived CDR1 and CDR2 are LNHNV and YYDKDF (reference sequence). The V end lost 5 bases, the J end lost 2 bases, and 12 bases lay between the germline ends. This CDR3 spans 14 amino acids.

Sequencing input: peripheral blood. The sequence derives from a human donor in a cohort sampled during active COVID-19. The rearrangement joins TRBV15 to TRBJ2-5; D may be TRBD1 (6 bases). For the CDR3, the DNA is TGTGCCACCAGCGGTGGACAGCCGCAAGAGACCCAGTACTTC. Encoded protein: CATSGGQPQETQYF.